This T cell receptor beta chain appears in the sequencing data of a study of CD8+ T cells in alopecia areata. CDR1 and CDR2 (germline): GTSNPN, SVGIG (reference sequence). The ends were cut back, 0 bases at V and 6 bases at J, with 6 bases in the middle. The CDR3 runs 11 residues. Peripheral blood, together with lesional scalp punch biopsies, was collected from alopecia areata patients. TCR sequencing used cDNA made by reverse transcription of extracted RNA. Libraries were prepared by immunoSEQ multiplex PCR; TCRdb keeps only in-frame clonotypes and omits some of them. The profile covers under 65,000 clones, with roughly two fifths appearing a single time and 51% taken by the ten largest. This clone has just a few counts.

J is TRBJ2-7 and V is TRBV30; D call uncertain. The sample taken for sequencing was NKG2D-low CD8+ T cells sorted from blood. The TCR sequence derives from a human donor with alopecia areata. The CDR3: CAWSVLSEQYF. For the CDR3, the DNA is TGTGCCTGGAGTGTACTTTCCGAGCAGTACTTC. The full variable domain, with the rest looked up from reference TRBV30 and TRBJ2-7, is SQTIHQWPATLVQPVGSPLSLECTVEGTSNPNLYWYRQAAGRGLQLLFYSVGIGQISSEVPQNLSASRPQDRQFILSSKKLLLSDSGFYLCAWSVLSEQYFGPGTRLTVT.